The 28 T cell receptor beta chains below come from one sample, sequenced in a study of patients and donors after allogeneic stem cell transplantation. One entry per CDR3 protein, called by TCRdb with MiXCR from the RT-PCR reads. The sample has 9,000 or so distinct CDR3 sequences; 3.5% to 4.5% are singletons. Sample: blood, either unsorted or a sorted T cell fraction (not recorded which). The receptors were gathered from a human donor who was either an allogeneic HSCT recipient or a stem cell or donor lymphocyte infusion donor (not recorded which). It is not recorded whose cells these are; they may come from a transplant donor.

The CDR3 region has the DNA TGTGCCAGCAACGTACGGGGGGATTCGGAGTTCTTC. This sequence encodes CASNVRGDSEFF. The chain has TRBV7-9 and TRBJ2-1, with 7 bases that match TRBD2. The CDR3 spans 12 residues. CDR1 SEHNR and CDR2 FQNEAQ come from the germline V gene (reference sequence). Germline trimming cut 7 bases from V and 14 bases from J; bases unmatched to any gene: 11.

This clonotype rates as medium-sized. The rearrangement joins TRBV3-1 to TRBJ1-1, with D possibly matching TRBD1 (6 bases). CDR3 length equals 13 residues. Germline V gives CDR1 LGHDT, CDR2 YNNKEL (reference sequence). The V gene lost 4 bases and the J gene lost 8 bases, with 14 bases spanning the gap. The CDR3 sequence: CASSPYRDGEAFF. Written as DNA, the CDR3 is TGTGCCAGCAGCCCCTACAGGGATGGGGAAGCTTTCTTT.

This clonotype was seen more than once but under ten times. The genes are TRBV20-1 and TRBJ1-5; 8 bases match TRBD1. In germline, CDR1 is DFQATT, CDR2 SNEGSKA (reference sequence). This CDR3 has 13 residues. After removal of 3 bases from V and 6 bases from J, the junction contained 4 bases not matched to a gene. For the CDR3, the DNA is TGCAGTGCTAGGACAGGGGAGGCTCAGCCCCAGCATTTT. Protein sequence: CSARTGEAQPQHF.

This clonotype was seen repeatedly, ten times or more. The CDR3 sequence is CASSQDSDTDTQYF. The CDR3 nucleotides read TGTGCCAGCAGCCAAGACAGTGACACAGATACGCAGTATTTT. The chain carries TRBV4-2 and TRBJ2-3; D call uncertain. The CDR3 is 14 amino acids. The V gene lost 0 bases and the J gene lost 2 bases, with 6 bases spanning the gap. Germline loops: CDR1 LGHNA, CDR2 YNFKEQ.

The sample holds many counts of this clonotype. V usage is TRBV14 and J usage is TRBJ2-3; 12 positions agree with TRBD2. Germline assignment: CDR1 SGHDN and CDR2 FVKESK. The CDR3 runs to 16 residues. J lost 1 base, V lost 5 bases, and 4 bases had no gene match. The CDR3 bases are TGTGCCAGCAGCAGGCGACTAGCGGGAGGCACAGATACGCAGTATTTT. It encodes CASSRRLAGGTDTQYF.

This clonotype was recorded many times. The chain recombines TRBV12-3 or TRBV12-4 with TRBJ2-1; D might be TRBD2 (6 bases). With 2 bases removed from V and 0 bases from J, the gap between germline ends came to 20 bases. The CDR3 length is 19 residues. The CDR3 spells CASSLRRILARSSYNEQFF. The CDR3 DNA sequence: TGTGCCAGCAGTTTACGGAGGATCCTAGCGAGGTCCTCCTACAATGAGCAGTTCTTC.

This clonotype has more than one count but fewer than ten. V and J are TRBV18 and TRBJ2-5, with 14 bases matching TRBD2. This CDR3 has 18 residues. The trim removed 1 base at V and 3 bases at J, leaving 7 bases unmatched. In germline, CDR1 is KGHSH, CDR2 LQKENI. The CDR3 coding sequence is TGTGCCAGCTCACCACGACAGCCGGGACTAGCGGGAGAAGAGACCCAGTACTTC. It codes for CASSPRQPGLAGEETQYF.

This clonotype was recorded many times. The CDR3 bases are TGTGCCAGCAGCCCGGGGACAGGGACTGGAAACACCATATATTTT. Protein: CASSPGTGTGNTIYF. The V and J genes are TRBV7-9 and TRBJ1-3; the match to TRBD1 covers 9 bases. Trimming at V came to 5 bases and at J to 2 bases, leaving 4 bases not matched to a gene. Germline loops: CDR1 SEHNR, CDR2 FQNEAQ (reference sequence). The CDR3 has 15 amino acids.

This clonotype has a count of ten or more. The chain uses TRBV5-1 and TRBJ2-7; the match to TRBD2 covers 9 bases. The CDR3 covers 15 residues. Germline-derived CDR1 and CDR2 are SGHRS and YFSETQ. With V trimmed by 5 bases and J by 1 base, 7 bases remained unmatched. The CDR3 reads CASSSTSGPSYEQYF. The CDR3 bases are TGCGCCAGCAGTTCGACTAGCGGCCCATCCTACGAGCAGTACTTC.

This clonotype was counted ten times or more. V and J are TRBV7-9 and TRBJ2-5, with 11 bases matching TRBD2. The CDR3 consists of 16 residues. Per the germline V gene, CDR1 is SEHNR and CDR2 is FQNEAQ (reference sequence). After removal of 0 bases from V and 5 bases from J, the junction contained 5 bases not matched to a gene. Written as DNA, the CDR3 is TGTGCCAGCAGCTTAGCGCGGGTAGCGGGAGGGGAGACCCAGTACTTC. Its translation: CASSLARVAGGETQYF.

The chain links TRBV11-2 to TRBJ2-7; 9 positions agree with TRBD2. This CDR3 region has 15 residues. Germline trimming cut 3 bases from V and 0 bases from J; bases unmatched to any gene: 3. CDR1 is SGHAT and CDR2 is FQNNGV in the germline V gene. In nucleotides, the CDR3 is TGTGCCAGCAGCTTTCTGCGGGAGGGCTCCTACGAGCAGTACTTC. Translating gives CASSFLREGSYEQYF.

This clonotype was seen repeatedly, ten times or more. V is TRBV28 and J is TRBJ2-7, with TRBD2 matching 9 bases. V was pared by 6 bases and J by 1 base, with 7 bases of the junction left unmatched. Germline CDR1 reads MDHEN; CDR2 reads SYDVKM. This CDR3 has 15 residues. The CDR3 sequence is CASRTWREGSYEQYF. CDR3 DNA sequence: TGTGCCAGCAGGACATGGCGGGAGGGTTCCTACGAGCAGTACTTC.

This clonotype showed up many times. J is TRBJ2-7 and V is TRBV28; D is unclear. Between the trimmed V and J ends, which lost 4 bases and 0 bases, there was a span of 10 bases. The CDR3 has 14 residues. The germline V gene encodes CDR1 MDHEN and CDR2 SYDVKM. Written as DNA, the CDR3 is TGTGCCAGCAGTTCCACCCCTCGCTCCTACGAGCAGTACTTC. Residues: CASSSTPRSYEQYF.

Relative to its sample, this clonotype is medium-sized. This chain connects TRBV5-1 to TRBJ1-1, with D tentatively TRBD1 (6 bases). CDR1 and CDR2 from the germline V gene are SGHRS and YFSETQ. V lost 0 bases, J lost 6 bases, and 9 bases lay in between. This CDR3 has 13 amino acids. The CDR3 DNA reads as TGCGCCAGCAGCTTGGAGGGGGTCGCTGAAGCTTTCTTT. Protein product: CASSLEGVAEAFF.

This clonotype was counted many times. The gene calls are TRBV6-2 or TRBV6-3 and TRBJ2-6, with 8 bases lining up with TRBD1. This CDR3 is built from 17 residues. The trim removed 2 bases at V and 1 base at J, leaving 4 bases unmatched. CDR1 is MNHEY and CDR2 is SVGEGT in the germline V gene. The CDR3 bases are TGTGCCAGCAGTTACCGGACAGGGTTTTCTGGGGCCAACGTCCTGACTTTC. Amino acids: CASSYRTGFSGANVLTF.

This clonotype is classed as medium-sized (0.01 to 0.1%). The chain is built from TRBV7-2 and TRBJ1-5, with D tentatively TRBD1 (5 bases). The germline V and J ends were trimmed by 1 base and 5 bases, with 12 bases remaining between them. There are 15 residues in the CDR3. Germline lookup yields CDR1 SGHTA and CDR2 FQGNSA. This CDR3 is CASSLVVGADQPQHF. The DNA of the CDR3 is TGTGCCAGCAGCTTAGTTGTAGGGGCTGATCAGCCCCAGCATTTT.

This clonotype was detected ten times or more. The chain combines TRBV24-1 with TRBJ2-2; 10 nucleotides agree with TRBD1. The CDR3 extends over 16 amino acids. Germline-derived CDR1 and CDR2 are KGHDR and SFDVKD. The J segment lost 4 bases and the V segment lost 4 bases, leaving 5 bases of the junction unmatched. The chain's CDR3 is CATSDLGQGPTGELFF. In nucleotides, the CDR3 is TGTGCCACCAGTGACTTGGGACAGGGGCCCACCGGGGAGCTGTTTTTT.

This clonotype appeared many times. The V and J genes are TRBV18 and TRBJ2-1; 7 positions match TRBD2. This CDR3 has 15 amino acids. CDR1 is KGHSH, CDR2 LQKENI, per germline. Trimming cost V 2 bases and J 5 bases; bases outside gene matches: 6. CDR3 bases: TGTGCCAGCTCACCAGGGGCTAGCGGAAACAATGAGCAGTTCTTC. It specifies CASSPGASGNNEQFF. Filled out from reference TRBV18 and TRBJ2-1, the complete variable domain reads NAGVMQNPRHLVRRRGQEARLRCSPMKGHSHVYWYRQLPEEGLKFMVYLQKENIIDESGMPKERFSAEFPKEGPSILRIQQVVRGDSAAYFCASSPGASGNNEQFFGPGTRLTVL.

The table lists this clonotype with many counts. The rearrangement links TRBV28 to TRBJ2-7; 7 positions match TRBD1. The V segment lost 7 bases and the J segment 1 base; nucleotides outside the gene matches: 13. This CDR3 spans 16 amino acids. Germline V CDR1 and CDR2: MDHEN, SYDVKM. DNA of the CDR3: TGTGCCAGCATGGGTAGAGGGACAGAGGGTTCCTACGAGCAGTACTTC. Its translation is CASMGRGTEGSYEQYF.

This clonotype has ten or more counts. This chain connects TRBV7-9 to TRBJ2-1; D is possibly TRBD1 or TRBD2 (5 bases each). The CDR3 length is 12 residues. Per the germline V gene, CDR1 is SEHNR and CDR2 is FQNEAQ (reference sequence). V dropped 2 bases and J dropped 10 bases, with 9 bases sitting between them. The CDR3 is CASSLRDLEQFF. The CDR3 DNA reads TGTGCCAGCAGCTTAAGGGACCTAGAGCAGTTCTTC.

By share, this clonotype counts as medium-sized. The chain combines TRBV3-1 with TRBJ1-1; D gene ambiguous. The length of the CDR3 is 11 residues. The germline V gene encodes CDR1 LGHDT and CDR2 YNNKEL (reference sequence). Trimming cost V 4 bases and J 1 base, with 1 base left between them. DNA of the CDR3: TGTGCCAGCAGCCGGAACACTGAAGCTTTCTTT. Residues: CASSRNTEAFF.

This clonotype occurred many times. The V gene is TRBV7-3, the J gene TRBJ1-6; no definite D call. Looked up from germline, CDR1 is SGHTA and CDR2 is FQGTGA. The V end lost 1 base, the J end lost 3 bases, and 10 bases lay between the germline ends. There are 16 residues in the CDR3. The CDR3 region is CASSLRRAFYNSPLHF. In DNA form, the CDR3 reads TGTGCCAGCAGCTTAAGGCGGGCCTTCTATAATTCACCCCTCCACTTT.

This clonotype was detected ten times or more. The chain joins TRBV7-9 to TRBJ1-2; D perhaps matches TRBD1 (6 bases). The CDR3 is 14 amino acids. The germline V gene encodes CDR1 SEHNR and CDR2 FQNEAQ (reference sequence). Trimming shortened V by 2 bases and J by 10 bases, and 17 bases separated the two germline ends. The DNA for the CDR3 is TGTGCCAGCAGCTTATCGATAGGGACAAATGACTACACCTTC. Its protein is CASSLSIGTNDYTF. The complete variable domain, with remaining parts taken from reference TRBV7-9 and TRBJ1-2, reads DTGVSQNPRHKITKRGQNVTFRCDPISEHNRLYWYRQTLGQGPEFLTYFQNEAQLEKSRLLSDRFSAERPKGSFSTLEIQRTEQGDSAMYLCASSLSIGTNDYTFGSGTRLTVV.

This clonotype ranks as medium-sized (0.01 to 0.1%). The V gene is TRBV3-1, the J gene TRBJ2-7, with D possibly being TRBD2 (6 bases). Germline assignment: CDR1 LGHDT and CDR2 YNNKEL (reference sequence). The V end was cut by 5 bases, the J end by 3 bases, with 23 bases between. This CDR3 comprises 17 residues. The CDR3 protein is CASSKAFRTTSGYEQYF. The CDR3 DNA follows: TGTGCCAGCAGCAAAGCTTTTAGGACTACCAGCGGCTACGAGCAGTACTTC.

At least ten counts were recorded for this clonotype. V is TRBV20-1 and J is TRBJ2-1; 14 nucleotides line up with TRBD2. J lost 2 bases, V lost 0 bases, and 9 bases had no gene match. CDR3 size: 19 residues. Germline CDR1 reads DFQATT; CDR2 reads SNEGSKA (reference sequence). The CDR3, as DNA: TGCAGTGCTAGAGATTTTGGGGAGACTAGCGGGAGGGCCTACAATGAGCAGTTCTTC. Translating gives CSARDFGETSGRAYNEQFF.

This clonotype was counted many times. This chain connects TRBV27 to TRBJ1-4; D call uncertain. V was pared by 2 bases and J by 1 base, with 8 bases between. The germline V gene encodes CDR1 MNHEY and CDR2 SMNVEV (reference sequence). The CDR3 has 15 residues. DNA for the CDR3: TGTGCCAGCAGTTTAATAGGAGAAACTAATGAAAAACTGTTTTTT. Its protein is CASSLIGETNEKLFF.

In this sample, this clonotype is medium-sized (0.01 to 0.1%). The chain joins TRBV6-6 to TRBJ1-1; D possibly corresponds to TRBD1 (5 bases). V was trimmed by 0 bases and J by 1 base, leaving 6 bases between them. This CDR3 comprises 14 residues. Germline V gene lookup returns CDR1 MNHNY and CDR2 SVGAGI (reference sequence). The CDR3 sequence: CASSYSQGNTEAFF. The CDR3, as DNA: TGTGCCAGCAGTTACTCCCAGGGGAACACTGAAGCTTTCTTT.

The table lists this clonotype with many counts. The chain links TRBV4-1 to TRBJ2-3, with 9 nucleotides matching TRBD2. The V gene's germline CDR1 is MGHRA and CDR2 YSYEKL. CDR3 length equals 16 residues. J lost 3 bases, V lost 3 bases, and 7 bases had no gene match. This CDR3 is CASSHLAGVRTDTQYF. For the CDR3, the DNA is TGCGCCAGCAGCCACTTAGCGGGAGTGAGGACAGATACGCAGTATTTT.